These 9 T cell receptor beta chains came from one sample sequenced in a study of OX40 agonist ivuxolimab in advanced cancers. Here immunoSEQ multiplex PCR was the method, and the copy in TCRdb shows in-frame clones only, minus some. This table has tens of thousands of clones, around 78% appearing once. Material: CD4+ or CD8+ T cells sorted from blood, obtained in a trial of the OX40 agonist ivuxolimab. The source is an adult with an advanced solid tumor such as melanoma, head and neck, liver or kidney cancer.

This rearrangement joins TRBV11-2 to TRBJ2-5; D uncertain. The germline V gene has CDR1 SGHAT and CDR2 FQNNGV. This CDR3 comprises 14 residues. V was cut by 0 bases and J by 5 bases, with 10 bases left in between. This CDR3 is CASSLDVSRETQYF. The CDR3 nucleotides read TGTGCCAGCAGCTTAGATGTATCCCGGGAGACCCAGTACTTC.

The rearrangement joins TRBV6-5 to TRBJ2-5; 11 bases fit TRBD1. The CDR3 loop spans 12 amino acids. CDR1 is MNHEY, CDR2 SVGAGI, per germline. V lost 11 bases to trimming and J lost 5 bases; unmatched junction nucleotides: 4. The CDR3 DNA is TGTGCCGTCGGACAGGGGGCTGAGACCCAGTACTTC. Its translation: CAVGQGAETQYF.

Comments on this clone: One junction end disagrees with the germline gene, perhaps due to a read error. Other nucleotide sequences from this sample produce the same CDR3. The V call is TRBV28, the J call TRBJ1-1; 8 positions agree with TRBD1. CDR3 size: 19 residues. Per germline, CDR1 MDHEN and CDR2 SYDVKM. The CDR3 sequence is CASRVDRARKSVTGTEAFF. The CDR3 DNA is TGCGCCAGCAGAGTGGACAGGGCTCGGAAATCGGTAACAGGCACTGAAGCTTTCTTT.

This chain joins TRBV5-6 and TRBJ1-2; D is ambiguous. Trimming took 0 bases from V and 6 from J, leaving 9 bases between them. CDR3 length equals 13 residues. From germline, CDR1 is SGHDT and CDR2 YYEEEE. The CDR3 here is CASSLEFNHGYTF. The CDR3 DNA sequence: TGTGCCAGCAGCTTGGAGTTCAACCATGGCTACACCTTC.

The chain recombines TRBV7-9 with TRBJ2-6; no reliable D call. Trimming cost V 2 bases and J 3 bases, with 8 bases left between them. Germline values: CDR1 SEHNR, CDR2 FQNEAQ (reference sequence). This CDR3 comprises 15 residues. DNA for the CDR3: TGTGCCAGCAGCTTATTAGGTGGTGGGGCCAACGTCCTGACTTTC. It is translated as CASSLLGGGANVLTF.

This clone was picked up a small number of times. The chain has TRBV5-1 and TRBJ1-1; D is unclear. Germline V gene data show CDR1 as SGHRS and CDR2 as YFSETQ. The CDR3 is 12 residues long. Trimming shortened V by 2 bases and J by 1 base, and 3 bases separated the two germline ends. The CDR3, as DNA: TGCGCCAGCAGCTTAAAGAACACTGAAGCTTTCTTT. Its translation: CASSLKNTEAFF.

This chain links TRBV4-1 with TRBJ2-3, with D perhaps TRBD1 (5 bases). The CDR3 is made up of 17 amino acids. Per germline, CDR1 MGHRA and CDR2 YSYEKL. V was shortened by 0 bases and J by 4 bases, with 17 bases between the two germline ends. The DNA of the CDR3 is TGCGCCAGCAGCCAAGAGCCCCGGGCAGGGTGGGCAGATACGCAGTATTTT. As protein: CASSQEPRAGWADTQYF.

The V call is TRBV28, the J call TRBJ1-1; the match to TRBD1 covers 7 bases. CDR3 length equals 13 residues. Germline CDR1 MDHEN, CDR2 SYDVKM. Trimming took 3 bases from V and 8 from J; bases not matched to a gene: 6. The CDR3 nucleotides read TGTGCCAGCAGTTTGCAACAGGGGCGCGAAGCTTTCTTT. Translating gives CASSLQQGREAFF. Variable domain in full (rest from reference TRBV28 and TRBJ1-1): DVKVTQSSRYLVKRTGEKVFLECVQDMDHENMFWYRQDPGLGLRLIYFSYDVKMKEKGDIPEGYSVSREKKERFSLILESASTNQTSMYLCASSLQQGREAFFGQGTRLTVV.

The chain recombines TRBV7-2 with TRBJ1-3; D is unresolved. V was pared by 0 bases and J by 4 bases, with 7 bases between. The V gene's germline CDR1 is SGHTA and CDR2 FQGNSA. CDR3 length equals 14 residues. The chain's CDR3 is CASSLARAGNTIYF. CDR3 coding DNA: TGTGCCAGCAGCTTAGCGCGGGCGGGAAACACCATATATTTT.